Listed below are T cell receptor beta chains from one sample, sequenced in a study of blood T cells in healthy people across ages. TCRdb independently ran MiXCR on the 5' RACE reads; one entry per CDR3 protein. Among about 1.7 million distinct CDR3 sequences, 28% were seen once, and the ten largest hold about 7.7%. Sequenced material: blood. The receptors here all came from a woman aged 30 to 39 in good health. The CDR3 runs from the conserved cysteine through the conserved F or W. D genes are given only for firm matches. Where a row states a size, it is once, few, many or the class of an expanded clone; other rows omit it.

TGTGCCTGGAGTGAGGTTCGCTACTCTAAGCAGTTCTTC,CAWSEVRYSKQFF,TRBJ2-1,.,13,TRBV30,many
TGTGCCAGCAGCCCCTCTAGCGGTTCACCCCTCCACTTT,CASSPSSGSPLHF,TRBJ1-6,.,13,TRBV6-6,few
TGTGCCAGCAGTGCGTTGGACAGCAGAAATTCACCCCTCCACTTT,CASSALDSRNSPLHF,TRBJ1-6,.,15,TRBV6-1,.
TGTGCCAGCAGTTCCTCGCGAGCAGGGTTAACAGATACGCAGTATTTT,CASSSSRAGLTDTQYF,TRBJ2-3,.,16,TRBV6-5,.
TGTGCCAGCAGCTTAAAGGCGGCCCCCAGTACGCAGTATTTT,CASSLKAAPSTQYF,TRBJ2-3,.,14,TRBV7-9,few
TGTGCCAGCACCTCCCAGAGGGGTGACTTTGGCTACACCTTC,CASTSQRGDFGYTF,TRBJ1-2,.,14,TRBV6-6,.
TGTGCCAGCAGCGTGGGAACTAGCGGGGGCACAGATACGCAGTATTTT,CASSVGTSGGTDTQYF,TRBJ2-3,TRBD2,16,TRBV9,many
TGTGCCAGCAGCTTAGGGCGGGGTAGCGGCTACAATGAGCAGTTCTTC,CASSLGRGSGYNEQFF,TRBJ2-1,.,16,TRBV7-2,.
TGTGCCAGCAGCAACCGACAAAAACAAGCTATGGATGAGCAGTTCTTC,CASSNRQKQAMDEQFF,TRBJ2-1,.,16,TRBV13,.
TGTGCCAGCAGCTTAACGGTTTGGAGCACAGATACGCAGTATTTT,CASSLTVWSTDTQYF,TRBJ2-3,.,15,TRBV7-3,.
TGTGCCAGCAGCGTAGTCGGACAGCGCACAGATACGCAGTATTTT,CASSVVGQRTDTQYF,TRBJ2-3,.,15,TRBV9,.
TGCGCCAGCAGCCACAGGGAGAGGGTTCGGACCGGGGAGCTGTTTTTT,CASSHRERVRTGELFF,TRBJ2-2,.,16,TRBV5-1,.
TGCAGTACTAGAGTGGGGTGGGAGGCACACAATGAGCAGTTCTTC,CSTRVGWEAHNEQFF,TRBJ2-1,.,15,TRBV20-1,few
TGCAGCGTTCGGGACCCAACTAATGAAAAACTGTTTTTT,CSVRDPTNEKLFF,TRBJ1-4,.,13,TRBV29-1,many
TGTGCCAGCAGTGGTGGGCCTCACGGGACGCGCGCTTTCTTT,CASSGGPHGTRAFF,TRBJ1-1,.,14,TRBV12-3/TRBV12-4,.
TGTGCCAGCAGCTTCCGGGGTAGCGGGAGGGCCAGTGAGCAGTTCTTC,CASSFRGSGRASEQFF,TRBJ2-1,TRBD2,16,TRBV7-2,many
TGCGCCAGCAGCTTGGGCAGCGAAAACTATGGCTACACCTTC,CASSLGSENYGYTF,TRBJ1-2,.,14,TRBV5-1,.
TGTGCCAGCTACAGGACATCTGGTAAAGAGACCCAGTACTTC,CASYRTSGKETQYF,TRBJ2-5,.,14,TRBV6-5,.
TGTGTCAGCAGCTCAGGGGTCTTGACCACAGATACGCAGTATTTT,CVSSSGVLTTDTQYF,TRBJ2-3,.,15,TRBV7-2,.
TGTGCCAGCAGCCTACGGACGCCCCAATACAATGAGCAGTTCTTC,CASSLRTPQYNEQFF,TRBJ2-1,.,15,TRBV7-2,few
TGTGCCAGCAGTTTAGTCCCGGCCCCGAATCAGCCCCAGCATTTT,CASSLVPAPNQPQHF,TRBJ1-5,.,15,TRBV12-3/TRBV12-4,once
TGTGCCAGCAGACGCCTGAACACTGAAGCTTTCTTT,CASRRLNTEAFF,TRBJ1-1,.,12,TRBV6-5,many
TGTGCCAGCAGTTTGATAGGACAGTACTTC,CASSLIGQYF,TRBJ2-4,.,10,TRBV28,.
TGCAGTGCTAGAATTCGGGACAGGGACCTCTACGAGCAGTACTTC,CSARIRDRDLYEQYF,TRBJ2-7,TRBD1,15,TRBV20-1,.
TGCGCCAGCAGCTTGGCCGGGACGGGGAGGCAGTACTTC,CASSLAGTGRQYF,TRBJ2-7,.,13,TRBV5-1,.
TGTGCCAGCTCCCGAGGGTACAGCGGGAGGAGTAGGAATGAGCAGTTCTTC,CASSRGYSGRSRNEQFF,TRBJ2-1,TRBD2,17,TRBV6-1,few
TGCGCCAGCAGCCAAGCGGGGAGACTCACAGATACGCAGTATTTT,CASSQAGRLTDTQYF,TRBJ2-3,.,15,TRBV4-1,.
TGCAGTGCCAGTACTAGCGGGATTGCCAAAAACATTCGGTACTTC,CSASTSGIAKNIRYF,TRBJ2-4,TRBD2,15,TRBV20-1,.
TGTGCCAGCAGTGAGCTTTTTTTGGCGGGGTCGAACACCGGGGAGCTGTTTTTT,CASSELFLAGSNTGELFF,TRBJ2-2,.,18,TRBV2,.
TGTGCCAGCAGTTACTCGCCTAGGTCGTTCACAGATACGCAGTATTTT,CASSYSPRSFTDTQYF,TRBJ2-3,.,16,TRBV6-5,few
TGCAGCGTGAAGTCTGGGACAGGGGGAGGTGAAGCTTTCTTT,CSVKSGTGGGEAFF,TRBJ1-1,TRBD1,14,TRBV29-1,.
TGTGCCAGTAATCGACAGGGTGGGGATTCACCCCGCCACTTT,CASNRQGGDSPRHF,TRBJ1-6,TRBD1,14,TRBV7-2,.
TGTGCCAGCAGTGAAGCTGCCTACGGGGAAGAGACCCAGTACTTC,CASSEAAYGEETQYF,TRBJ2-5,.,15,TRBV6-1,few
TGTGCCAGCAGGCGAGCGGGATTCTGGGAGACCCAGTACTTC,CASRRAGFWETQYF,TRBJ2-5,TRBD2,14,TRBV12-3/TRBV12-4,many
TGTGCCAGCCGACAGAGATATGAGCAGTTCTTT,CASRQRYEQFF,TRBJ2-1,.,11,TRBV6-1,.
TGTGCCAGCGGCCGGGGGACCTACAATGTGCAGTTCTTC,CASGRGTYNVQFF,TRBJ2-1,.,13,TRBV6-5,.
TGTGCCAGCAGCATAGGGGTCTTTGGGCAAGAGACCCAGTACTTC,CASSIGVFGQETQYF,TRBJ2-5,.,15,TRBV6-5,few
TGCAGTGCAAAAGGACTAGCGCCAGATACGCGGTATTTT,CSAKGLAPDTRYF,TRBJ2-3,TRBD2,13,TRBV20-1,.
TGTGCCAGCAGCCCCACAGCCCCCCCCTACGAGCAGTACTTC,CASSPTAPPYEQYF,TRBJ2-7,.,14,TRBV7-9,many
TGTGCCAGCAGTGGAAATTTGGGACAGGGCTACGTCCTGACTTTC,CASSGNLGQGYVLTF,TRBJ2-6,TRBD1,15,TRBV6-1,once
TGCAGTGCTAGAGATCTGGACAGGGTTACTGGGGCCAACGTCCTGACTTTC,CSARDLDRVTGANVLTF,TRBJ2-6,TRBD1,17,TRBV20-1,few
TGCAGTGCCCGGGCCCGCGGGACAAGAACGGCGGGTGAGCAGTTCTTC,CSARARGTRTAGEQFF,TRBJ2-1,.,16,TRBV20-1,.
TGTGCCAGCAGCCAGGGGGCCGGGACAGTCGGCTTC,CASSQGAGTVGF,TRBJ2-4,TRBD1,12,TRBV14,.